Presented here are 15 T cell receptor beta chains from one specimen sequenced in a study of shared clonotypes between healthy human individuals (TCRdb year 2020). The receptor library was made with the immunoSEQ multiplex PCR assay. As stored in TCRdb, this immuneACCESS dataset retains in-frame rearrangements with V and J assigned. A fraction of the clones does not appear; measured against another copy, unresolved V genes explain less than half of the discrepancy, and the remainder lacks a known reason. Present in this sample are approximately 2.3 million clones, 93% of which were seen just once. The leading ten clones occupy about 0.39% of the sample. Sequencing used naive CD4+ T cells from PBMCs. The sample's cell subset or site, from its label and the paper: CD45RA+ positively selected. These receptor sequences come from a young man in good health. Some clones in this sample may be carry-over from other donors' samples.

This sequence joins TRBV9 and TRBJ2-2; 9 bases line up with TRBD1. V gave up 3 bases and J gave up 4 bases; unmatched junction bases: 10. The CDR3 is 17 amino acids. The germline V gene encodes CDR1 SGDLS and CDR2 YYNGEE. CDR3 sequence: CASSAQGQGSGTGELFF. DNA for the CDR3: TGTGCCAGCAGCGCCCAGGGACAGGGTAGCGGCACCGGGGAGCTGTTTTTT.

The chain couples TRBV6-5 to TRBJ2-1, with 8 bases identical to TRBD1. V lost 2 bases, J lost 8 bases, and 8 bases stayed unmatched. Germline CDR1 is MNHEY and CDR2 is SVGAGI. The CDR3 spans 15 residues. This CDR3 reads CASSYGTGPQYEQFF. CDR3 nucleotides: TGTGCCAGCAGTTACGGGACAGGACCGCAATATGAGCAGTTCTTC.

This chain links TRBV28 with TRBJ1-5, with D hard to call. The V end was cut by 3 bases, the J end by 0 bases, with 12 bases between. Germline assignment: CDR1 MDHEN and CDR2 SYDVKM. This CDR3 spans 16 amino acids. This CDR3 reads CASSFATSYSNQPQHF. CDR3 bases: TGTGCCAGCAGTTTTGCGACAAGTTATAGCAATCAGCCCCAGCATTTT.

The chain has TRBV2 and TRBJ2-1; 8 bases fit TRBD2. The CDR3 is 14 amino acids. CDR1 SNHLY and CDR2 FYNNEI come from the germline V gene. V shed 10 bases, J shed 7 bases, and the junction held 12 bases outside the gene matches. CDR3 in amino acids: CANPGTRGFNEQFF. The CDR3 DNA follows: TGTGCCAACCCCGGGACTAGAGGGTTTAATGAGCAGTTCTTC.

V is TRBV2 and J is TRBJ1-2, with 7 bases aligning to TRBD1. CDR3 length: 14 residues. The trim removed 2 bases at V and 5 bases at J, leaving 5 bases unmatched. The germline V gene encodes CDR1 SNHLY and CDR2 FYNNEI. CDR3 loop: CASSELDRNYGYTF. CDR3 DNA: TGTGCCAGCAGTGAATTGGACAGGAATTATGGCTACACCTTC. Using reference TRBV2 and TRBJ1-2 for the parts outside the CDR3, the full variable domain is EPEVTQTPSHQVTQMGQEVILRCVPISNHLYFYWYRQILGQKVEFLVSFYNNEISEKSEIFDDQFSVERPDGSNFTLKIRSTKLEDSAMYFCASSELDRNYGYTFGSGTRLTVV.

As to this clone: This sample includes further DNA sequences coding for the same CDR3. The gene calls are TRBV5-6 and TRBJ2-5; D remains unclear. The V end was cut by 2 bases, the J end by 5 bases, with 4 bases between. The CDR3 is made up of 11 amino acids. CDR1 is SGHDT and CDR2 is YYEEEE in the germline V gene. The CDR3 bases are TGTGCCAGCAGCTTTCGGGAGACCCAGTACTTC. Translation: CASSFRETQYF. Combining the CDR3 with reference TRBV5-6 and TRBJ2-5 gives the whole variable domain DAGVTQSPTHLIKTRGQQVTLRCSPKSGHDTVSWYQQALGQGPQFIFQYYEEEERQRGNFPDRFSGHQFPNYSSELNVNALLLGDSALYLCASSFRETQYFGPGTRLLVL.

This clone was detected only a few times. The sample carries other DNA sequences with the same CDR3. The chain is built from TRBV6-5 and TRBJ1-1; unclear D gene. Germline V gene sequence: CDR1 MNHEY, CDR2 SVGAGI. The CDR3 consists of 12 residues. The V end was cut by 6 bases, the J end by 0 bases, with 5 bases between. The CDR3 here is CASSRLNTEAFF. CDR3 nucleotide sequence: TGTGCCAGCAGCCGCTTGAACACTGAAGCTTTCTTT.

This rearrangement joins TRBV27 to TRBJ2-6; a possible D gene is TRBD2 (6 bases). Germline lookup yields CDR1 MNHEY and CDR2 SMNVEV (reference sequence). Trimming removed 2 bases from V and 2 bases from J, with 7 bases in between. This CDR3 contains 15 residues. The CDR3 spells CASSLGGAGANVLTF. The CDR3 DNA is TGTGCCAGCAGTTTAGGAGGGGCTGGGGCCAACGTCCTGACTTTC.

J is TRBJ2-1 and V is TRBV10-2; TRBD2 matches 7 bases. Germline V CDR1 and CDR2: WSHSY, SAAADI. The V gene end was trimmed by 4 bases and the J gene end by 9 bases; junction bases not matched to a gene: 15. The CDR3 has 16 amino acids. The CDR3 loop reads CASSGRGGGRLGEQFF. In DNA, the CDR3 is TGCGCCAGCAGTGGCCGTGGGGGGGGTAGACTTGGTGAGCAGTTCTTC.

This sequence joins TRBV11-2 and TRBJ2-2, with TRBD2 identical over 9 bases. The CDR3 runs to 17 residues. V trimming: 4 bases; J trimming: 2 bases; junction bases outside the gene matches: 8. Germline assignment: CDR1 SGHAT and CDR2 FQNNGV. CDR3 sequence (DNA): TGTGCCAGCAGCTCGACTAGCGGTCGAGCAAACACCGGGGAGCTGTTTTTT. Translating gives CASSSTSGRANTGELFF.

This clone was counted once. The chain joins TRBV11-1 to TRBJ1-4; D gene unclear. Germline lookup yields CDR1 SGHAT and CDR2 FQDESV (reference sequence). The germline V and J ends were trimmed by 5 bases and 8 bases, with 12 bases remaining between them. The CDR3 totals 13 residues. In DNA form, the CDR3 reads TGTGCCAGCAGCCCAGGCCCAACAGAAAAACTGTTTTTT. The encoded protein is CASSPGPTEKLFF.

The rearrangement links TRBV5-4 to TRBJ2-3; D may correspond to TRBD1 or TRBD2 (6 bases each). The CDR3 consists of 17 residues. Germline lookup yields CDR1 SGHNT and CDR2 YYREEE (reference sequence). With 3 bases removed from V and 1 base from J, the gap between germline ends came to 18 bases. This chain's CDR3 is CASSSPPGASGTDTQYF. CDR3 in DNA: TGTGCCAGCAGCTCACCTCCAGGGGCTAGCGGCACAGATACGCAGTATTTT.

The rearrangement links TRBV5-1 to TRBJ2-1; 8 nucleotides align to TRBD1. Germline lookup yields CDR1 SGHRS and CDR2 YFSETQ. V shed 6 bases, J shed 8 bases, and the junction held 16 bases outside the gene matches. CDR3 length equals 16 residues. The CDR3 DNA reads TGCGCCAGCATAGGTCCGCGACAGGGGCGCGGAGATGAGCAGTTCTTC. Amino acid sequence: CASIGPRQGRGDEQFF.

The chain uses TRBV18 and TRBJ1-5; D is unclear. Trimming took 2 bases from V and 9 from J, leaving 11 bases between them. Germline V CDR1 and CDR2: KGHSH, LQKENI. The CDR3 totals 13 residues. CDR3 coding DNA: TGTGCCAGCTCACCAGCCGGACTGACGCCCCAGCATTTT. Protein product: CASSPAGLTPQHF.

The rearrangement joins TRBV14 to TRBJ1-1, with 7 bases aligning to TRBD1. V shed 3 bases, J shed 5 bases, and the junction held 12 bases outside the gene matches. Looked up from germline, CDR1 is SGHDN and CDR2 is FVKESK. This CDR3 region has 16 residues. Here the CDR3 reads CASSHLGGVSRTEAFF. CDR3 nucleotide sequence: TGTGCCAGCAGCCACCTAGGGGGCGTCTCGAGGACTGAAGCTTTCTTT.